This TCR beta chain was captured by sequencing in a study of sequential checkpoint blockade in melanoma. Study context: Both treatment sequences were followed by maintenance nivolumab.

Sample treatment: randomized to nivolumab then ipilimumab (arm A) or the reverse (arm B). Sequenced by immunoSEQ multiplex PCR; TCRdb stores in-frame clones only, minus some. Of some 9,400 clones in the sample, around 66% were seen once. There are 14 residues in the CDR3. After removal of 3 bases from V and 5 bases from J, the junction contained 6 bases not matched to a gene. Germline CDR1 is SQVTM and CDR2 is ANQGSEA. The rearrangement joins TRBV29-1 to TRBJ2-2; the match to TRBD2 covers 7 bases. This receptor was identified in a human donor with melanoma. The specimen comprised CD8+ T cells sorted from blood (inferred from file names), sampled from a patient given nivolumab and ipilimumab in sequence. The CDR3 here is CSVERESQTGELFF. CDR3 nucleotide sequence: TGCAGCGTTGAGCGGGAGAGTCAAACCGGGGAGCTGTTTTTT.